This TCR beta chain was found in a study of graft-versus-host responses after intestinal transplantation. Produced via immunoSEQ multiplex PCR; TCRdb's table is partial and in-frame only. Of about 97,000 clones detected, approximately 90% appear once; the ten largest clones hold about 16%. General observations from the study: GvH clones detected in recipient marrow included some appearing first in ileum or blood. Peak circulating GvH clone levels tracked with early post-transplant HvG declines.

As for this clone: Its antigen is unknown.

The CDR3 runs to 13 residues. CDR1 and CDR2 from the germline V gene are LGHNT and FRNRAP. V was trimmed by 4 bases and J by 1 base, leaving 7 bases between them. The sequence was obtained from a human patient who received an intestinal transplant, so some T cells may come from the graft donor. Sequenced material: PBMCs, taken 453 days after intestinal transplant. The V gene is TRBV12-5, the J gene TRBJ1-1; D not certain. The CDR3 reads CASGSGGNTEAFF. In DNA, the CDR3 is TGTGCTAGTGGTTCTGGCGGGAACACTGAAGCTTTCTTT.